Listed here is a single T cell receptor (beta chain). The antigen is unknown. Splitting the CD4+ cells yielded a CD45RA+ naive subset and a CD45RA-negative memory subset. These data come from a study of shared clonotypes between healthy human individuals. Study-level information: Plates per donor: three CD4 naive, three CD4 memory, two CD8 naive, one CD8 memory. Overall study results and limits: Clonotype sharing levels among donors were expected to vary with sequencing depth.

Sequenced by immunoSEQ multiplex PCR; TCRdb stores in-frame clones only, minus some. The sample yields under 1,100,000 clones, more than 65% seen once. The CDR3 loop spans 14 amino acids. Trimming left V 7 bases short and J 4 bases short, with 17 bases between. The V gene's germline CDR1 is MDHEN and CDR2 SYDVKM. The chain joins TRBV28 to TRBJ2-7; possible D gene TRBD1, 5 bases. The specimen sequenced was memory CD4+ T cells sorted from blood. Regarding subset: CD45RA-negative fraction. The source of this sequence is a man younger than 30 in good health. CDR3 amino acids: CASTSGSLGYEQYF. In nucleotides, the CDR3 is TGTGCCAGCACTTCAGGGTCGCTCGGATACGAGCAGTACTTC.